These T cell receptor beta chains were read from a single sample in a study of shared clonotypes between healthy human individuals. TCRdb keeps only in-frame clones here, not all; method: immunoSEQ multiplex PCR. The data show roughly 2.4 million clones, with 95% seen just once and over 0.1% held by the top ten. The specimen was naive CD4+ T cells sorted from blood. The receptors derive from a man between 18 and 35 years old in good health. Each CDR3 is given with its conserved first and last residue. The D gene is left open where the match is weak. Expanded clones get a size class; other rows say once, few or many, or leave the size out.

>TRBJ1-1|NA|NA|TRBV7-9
CASSRMGGGTEAFF
TGTGCCAGCAGCCGTATGGGAGGGGGCACTGAAGCTTTCTTT
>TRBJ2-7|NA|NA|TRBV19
CASSPTPQRSSYEQYF
TGTGCCAGTAGTCCAACCCCCCAGCGGAGCTCCTACGAGCAGTACTTC
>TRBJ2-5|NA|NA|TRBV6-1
CASTTGLLVETQYF
TGTGCCAGCACTACGGGACTGCTGGTGGAGACCCAGTACTTC
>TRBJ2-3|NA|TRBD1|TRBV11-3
CASSLGGRQGRTDTQYF
TGTGCCAGCAGCTTAGGGGGTCGACAGGGGCGGACAGATACGCAGTATTTT
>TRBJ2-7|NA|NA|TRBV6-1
CASSEEGLTGEQYF
TGTGCCAGCAGTGAAGAAGGGTTGACAGGCGAGCAGTACTTC
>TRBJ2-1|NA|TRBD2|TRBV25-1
CASSALGLADNEQFF
TGTGCCAGCAGTGCATTGGGACTAGCGGACAATGAGCAGTTCTTC
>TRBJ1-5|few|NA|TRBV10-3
CAISDVRPDQPQHF
TGTGCCATCAGTGACGTGAGACCGGATCAGCCCCAGCATTTT
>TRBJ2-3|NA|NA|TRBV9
CASSVGGPMADTQYF
TGTGCCAGCAGCGTAGGGGGCCCTATGGCAGATACGCAGTATTTT
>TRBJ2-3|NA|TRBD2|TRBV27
CASSLSSSGRADTQYF
TGTGCCAGCAGTTTATCGTCTAGCGGGAGAGCGGATACGCAGTATTTT
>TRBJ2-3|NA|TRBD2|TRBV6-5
CASSYSSGGTDTQYF
TGTGCCAGCAGTTACTCGTCGGGAGGAACAGATACGCAGTATTTT
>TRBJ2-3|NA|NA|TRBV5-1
CASSLGEMVDTQYF
TGCGCCAGCAGCTTGGGGGAAATGGTAGATACGCAGTATTTT
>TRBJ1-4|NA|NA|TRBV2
CASSERVGRNEKLFF
TGTGCCAGCAGTGAAAGGGTCGGCCGAAATGAAAAACTGTTTTTT
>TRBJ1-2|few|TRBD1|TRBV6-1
CASSDPGQTYGYTF
TGTGCCAGCAGCGACCCGGGACAGACCTATGGCTACACCTTC
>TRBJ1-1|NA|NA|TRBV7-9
CASSLAPAEAFF
TGTGCCAGCAGCTTAGCCCCAGCTGAAGCTTTCTTT
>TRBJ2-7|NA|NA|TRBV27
CASSNLPYEQYF
TGTGCCAGCAGTAACCTCCCCTACGAGCAGTACTTC
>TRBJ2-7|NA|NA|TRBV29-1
CSVVYPGGVEQYF
TGCAGCGTTGTATACCCGGGTGGGGTCGAGCAGTACTTC
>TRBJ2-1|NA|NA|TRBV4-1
CASSQDYAQPNEQFF
TGCGCCAGCAGCCAGGACTACGCCCAGCCGAATGAGCAGTTCTTC
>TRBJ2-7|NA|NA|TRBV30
CAFAAGSSYEQYF
TGTGCCTTCGCTGCGGGGAGCTCCTACGAGCAGTACTTC
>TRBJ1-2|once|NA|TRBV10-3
CAISADSSAVYGYTF
TGTGCCATCAGTGCCGACTCCAGCGCCGTCTATGGCTACACTTTC
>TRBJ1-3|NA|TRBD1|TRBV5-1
CASSPGQGSGNTIYF
TGCGCCAGCAGCCCGGGACAGGGTTCTGGAAACACCATATATTTT
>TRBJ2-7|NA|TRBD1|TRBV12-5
CASAHGTGFYEQYF
TGTGCTAGTGCCCACGGGACAGGGTTCTACGAGCAGTACTTC
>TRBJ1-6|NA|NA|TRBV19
CASSTGEGNSPLHF
TGTGCCAGTAGTACAGGGGAGGGGAACTCACCCCTCCACTTT
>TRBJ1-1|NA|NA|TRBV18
CASSPRDGTEAFF
TGTGCCAGCTCCCCACGGGACGGTACTGAAGCTTTCTTT
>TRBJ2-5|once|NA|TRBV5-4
CASSLSQQGLQETQYF
TGTGCCAGCAGCTTGTCCCAACAGGGACTACAAGAGACCCAGTACTTC
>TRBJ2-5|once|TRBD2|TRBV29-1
CSVVREGPLEYF
TGCAGCGTTGTGCGGGAGGGCCCCCTAGAGTACTTC
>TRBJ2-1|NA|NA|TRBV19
CASSTYPGRPDYNEQFF
TGTGCCAGTAGTACCTACCCAGGTAGACCGGACTACAATGAGCAGTTCTTC
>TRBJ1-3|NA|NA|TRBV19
CASSQGLGGNTIYF
TGTGCCAGTAGTCAAGGTCTAGGCGGAAACACCATATATTTT
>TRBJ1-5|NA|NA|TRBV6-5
CASSPNINQPQHF
TGTGCCAGCAGCCCTAACATAAATCAGCCCCAGCATTTT
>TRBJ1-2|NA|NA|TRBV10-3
CAISAIEDYGYTF
TGTGCCATCAGCGCTATCGAGGACTATGGCTACACCTTC
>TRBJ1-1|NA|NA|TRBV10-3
CATTGTGLDTEAFF
TGTGCCACAACCGGTACGGGGTTGGACACTGAAGCTTTCTTT
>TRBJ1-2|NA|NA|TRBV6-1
CASSSAGGLYYGYTF
TGTGCCAGCAGTTCGGCGGGGGGACTCTACTATGGCTACACCTTC
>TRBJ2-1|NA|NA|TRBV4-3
CASSPAGGSYNEQFF
TGCGCCAGCAGCCCGGCAGGAGGCTCCTACAATGAGCAGTTCTTC
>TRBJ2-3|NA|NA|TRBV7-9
CASSPVPTDTQYF
TGTGCCAGCAGCCCAGTCCCCACAGATACGCAGTATTTT
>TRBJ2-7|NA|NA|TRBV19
CASSPRPPQSSYEQYF
TGTGCCAGTAGCCCTCGACCACCTCAAAGCTCCTACGAGCAGTACTTC
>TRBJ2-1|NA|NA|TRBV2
CASSTRTYYEQFF
TGTGCCAGCAGCACCCGCACATACTATGAGCAGTTCTTC
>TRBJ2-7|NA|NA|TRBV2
CASSVEGYEQYF
TGTGCCAGCAGCGTAGAAGGATACGAGCAGTACTTC
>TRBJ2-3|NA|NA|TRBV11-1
CASSLEGGNTDTQYF
TGTGCCAGCAGCCTGGAGGGGGGGAACACAGATACGCAGTATTTT
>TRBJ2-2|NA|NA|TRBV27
CASSPDRGNTGELFF
TGTGCCAGCAGTCCCGATCGGGGGAACACCGGGGAGCTGTTTTTT
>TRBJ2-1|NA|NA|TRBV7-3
CASSSRQGNEQFF
TGTGCCAGCAGCTCACGCCAGGGCAATGAGCAGTTCTTC
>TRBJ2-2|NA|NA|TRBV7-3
CASSQGDLDHTGELFF
TGTGCCAGCAGCCAAGGGGACTTAGACCACACCGGGGAGCTGTTTTTT
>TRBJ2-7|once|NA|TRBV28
CASSLDFAYEQYF
TGTGCCAGCAGTTTAGACTTTGCCTACGAGCAGTACTTC
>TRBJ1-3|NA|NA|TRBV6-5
CASRGPRGNTIYF
TGTGCCAGCAGGGGGCCCCGTGGAAACACCATATATTTT
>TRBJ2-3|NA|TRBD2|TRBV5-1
CASSLGGRDTDTQYF
TGCGCCAGCAGCTTGGGTGGGAGGGACACAGATACGCAGTATTTT
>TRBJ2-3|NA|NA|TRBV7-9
CASSLALDTQYF
TGTGCCAGCAGCTTAGCTTTAGATACGCAGTATTTT
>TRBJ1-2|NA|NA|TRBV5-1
CASSDPGVNYGYTF
TGCGCCAGCAGCGATCCCGGGGTTAACTATGGCTACACCTTC
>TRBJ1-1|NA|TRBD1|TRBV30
CAWSAGTGLMNTEAFF
TGTGCCTGGAGTGCCGGGACAGGGTTGATGAACACTGAAGCTTTCTTT
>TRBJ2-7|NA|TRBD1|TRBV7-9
CASSRQGAAYEQYF
TGTGCCAGCAGCCGACAGGGGGCGGCGTACGAGCAGTACTTC
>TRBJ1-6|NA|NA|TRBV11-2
CASSQGTANSPLHF
TGTGCCAGCAGCCAAGGGACCGCCAATTCACCCCTCCACTTT
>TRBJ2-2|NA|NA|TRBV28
CASSLGIYTGELFF
TGTGCCAGCAGCCTCGGGATATACACCGGGGAGCTGTTTTTT
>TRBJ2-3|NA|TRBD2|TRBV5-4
CASSFGTSGMATDTQYF
TGTGCCAGCAGCTTCGGGACTAGCGGTATGGCCACAGATACGCAGTATTTT
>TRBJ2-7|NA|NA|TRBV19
CAGPKTYEQYF
TGTGCTGGACCTAAGACCTACGAGCAGTACTTC
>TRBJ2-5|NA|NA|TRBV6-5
CAIPGVQSYETQYF
TGTGCCATTCCCGGGGTACAGTCTTATGAGACCCAGTACTTC